This T cell receptor beta chain is from a study of control samples from healthy donors and cancer patients. In germline, CDR1 is MGHDK, CDR2 SYGVNS. The CDR3 runs to 17 residues. The V end lost 3 bases, the J end lost 0 bases, and 15 bases lay between the germline ends. The assay was immunoSEQ multiplex PCR, and TCRdb's table has in-frame clones only and misses some. The repertoire holds approximately 140,000 clones, 85% to 95% seen once, with about an eighth in the top ten. The specimen was blood. The rearrangement links TRBV25-1 to TRBJ1-3; D gene ambiguous. This sequence was found in a man aged 35-49 years in good health. This chain's CDR3 is CASSEERNSYSGNTIYF. CDR3 coding DNA: TGTGCCAGCAGTGAGGAACGGAACTCCTACTCTGGAAACACCATATATTTT.